This T cell receptor beta chain emerged from a study of blood T cell repertoires in COVID-19. Notes on this clone: Other nucleotide sequences in the sample specify the same CDR3.

Original processing methods: Researchers report that nucleated cell counts were estimated from reference gene primer amplification. TCRdb keeps only in-frame clones here, not all; method: immunoSEQ multiplex PCR. V and J calls and clone size are as listed in that table; D and trimming were resolved from the DNA. The sample has under 250,000 clones; over 70% are singletons. CDR3 size: 14 residues. V was trimmed by 0 bases and J by 2 bases, leaving 8 bases between them. CDR1 is SGHDT, CDR2 YYEEEE, per germline. This clonotype was obtained from a man in his forties with active or convalescent COVID-19. Source material: peripheral blood. The chain combines TRBV5-6 with TRBJ2-5; D is perhaps TRBD1 (6 bases). The CDR3 loop is CASSLVQGQETQYF. CDR3 in DNA: TGTGCCAGCAGCTTGGTACAGGGACAAGAGACCCAGTACTTC.